This T cell receptor (beta chain) was captured by sequencing in a study of T cells in Graves' hyperthyroidism and ophthalmopathy. This clonotype showed up just a few times. Amplification of TCR beta CDR3 regions used RNA as the template. The HTBI primer set was used in a first-round RT-PCR of the TCR CDR3. TCRdb redid the calling of the multiplex PCR reads with MiXCR, one entry per CDR3 protein. Of nearly 750,000 distinct CDR3 sequences listed, 35% are singletons. This CDR3 comprises 16 residues. V was cut by 1 base and J by 4 bases, with 16 bases left in between. The germline gives CDR1 SGHVS, CDR2 FNYEAQ.

The sequence came from a woman in her thirties or forties with Graves' hyperthyroidism. Sequencing was carried out using blood. J is TRBJ2-5 and V is TRBV7-6; possibly TRBD2 for D (6 bases). In nucleotides, the CDR3 is TGTGCCAGCAGCTTAGGAGGAGGGGTCCAAGGAGAGACCCAGTACTTC. This codes for CASSLGGGVQGETQYF.